Below are 23 T cell receptor beta chains sequenced from a single sample in a study of blood T cell repertoires in COVID-19. Assay used: immunoSEQ multiplex PCR; TCRdb lists only in-frame clones, some missing. The sample carries 200,000 or so clones, around 89% recorded once. The sequenced sample was PBMCs or T cells enriched from blood (not recorded which). The receptors stem from a woman aged 35 to 49 with acute COVID-19.

The chain joins TRBV9 to TRBJ2-7, with D possibly matching TRBD2 (5 bases). CDR1 and CDR2 (germline): SGDLS, YYNGEE. Trimming left V 0 bases short and J 3 bases short, with 13 bases between. The CDR3 covers 15 residues. In DNA, the CDR3 is TGTGCCAGCAGCGTAGTCCCGGGAAACTACTACGAGCAGTACTTC. Translation: CASSVVPGNYYEQYF.

The chain recombines TRBV7-9 with TRBJ1-5; 7 bases are shared with TRBD1. Germline CDR1 SEHNR, CDR2 FQNEAQ (reference sequence). CDR3 length equals 19 residues. V gave up 0 bases and J gave up 3 bases; unmatched junction bases: 14. CDR3 in amino acids: CASSLAAGGVGDFNQPQHF. DNA of the CDR3: TGTGCCAGCAGCTTAGCGGCAGGGGGAGTAGGGGACTTCAATCAGCCCCAGCATTTT.

V usage is TRBV24-1 and J usage is TRBJ2-7, with D tentatively TRBD1 (6 bases). This CDR3 has 17 residues. Between the trimmed V and J ends, which lost 1 base and 1 base, there was a span of 16 bases. Germline CDR1 KGHDR, CDR2 SFDVKD. CDR3 loop: CATSDFHRDIISYEQYV. The CDR3 nucleotides are TGTGCCACCAGTGATTTCCACCGGGACATCATTTCCTACGAGCAGTACGTC.

J is TRBJ2-7 and V is TRBV18, with D tentatively TRBD2 (5 bases). The length of the CDR3 is 17 residues. V was shortened by 0 bases and J by 1 base, with 16 bases between the two germline ends. Germline CDR1 KGHSH, CDR2 LQKENI. The CDR3 DNA reads TGTGCCAGCTCACCACCGGCACCCGGGGTGTGGTCCTACGAGCAGTACTTC. Residues: CASSPPAPGVWSYEQYF.

This clone was recorded a few times. The chain links TRBV5-1 to TRBJ2-2, with TRBD1 as a possible D gene (5 bases). CDR1 SGHRS and CDR2 YFSETQ come from the germline V gene. This CDR3 contains 15 residues. Deletions cut 0 bases from V and 5 bases from J, with 11 bases between. The DNA for the CDR3 is TGCGCCAGCAGCTTGGAACGTCAGGGAACCGGGGAGCTGTTTTTT. Its translation is CASSLERQGTGELFF.

The V and J genes are TRBV7-9 and TRBJ2-5, with 7 positions matching TRBD2. Germline-derived CDR1 and CDR2 are SEHNR and FQNEAQ (reference sequence). The junction had 3 bases not matched to a gene; V was cut back by 5 bases and J by 3 bases. The CDR3 has 13 amino acids. This CDR3 is CASSERGEETQYF. The CDR3 DNA follows: TGTGCCAGCAGCGAACGGGGGGAAGAGACCCAGTACTTC.

The chain is built from TRBV18 and TRBJ1-2, with D hard to call. The V end lost 3 bases, the J end lost 7 bases, and 12 bases lay between the germline ends. Per germline, CDR1 KGHSH and CDR2 LQKENI. The CDR3 spans 13 residues. CDR3 in amino acids: CASSPGSLGGYTF. The CDR3 DNA reads as TGTGCCAGCTCACCGGGGAGCCTAGGTGGCTACACCTTC.

This clone has only a few counts. The chain links TRBV7-2 to TRBJ1-2; D possibly corresponds to TRBD1 (5 bases). The CDR3 has 13 residues. The V end lost 2 bases, the J end lost 10 bases, and 14 bases lay between the germline ends. Per germline, CDR1 SGHTA and CDR2 FQGNSA. The chain's CDR3 is CASSLNLQVDYTF. CDR3 in DNA: TGTGCCAGCAGCTTAAATCTACAGGTTGACTACACCTTC.

The J gene is TRBJ1-4, the V gene TRBV4-1; D unresolved. The CDR3 extends over 15 amino acids. V lost 0 bases to trimming and J lost 5 bases, with 10 bases between them. Germline lookup yields CDR1 MGHRA and CDR2 YSYEKL. This CDR3 reads CASSQDGTENEKLFF. Written as DNA, the CDR3 is TGCGCCAGCAGCCAAGATGGTACAGAAAATGAAAAACTGTTTTTT.

The gene calls are TRBV24-1 and TRBJ2-1; D is perhaps TRBD2 (5 bases). The germline CDR1 and CDR2 sequences are KGHDR and SFDVKD. V gave up 5 bases and J gave up 8 bases, with 18 bases separating them. This CDR3 contains 15 residues. CDR3 nucleotides: TGTGCCACCAGTGGGGCATCGGGGTACGGGGATGAGCAGTTCTTC. This codes for CATSGASGYGDEQFF.

The chain recombines TRBV5-4 with TRBJ2-2; TRBD2 is a possible D gene (5 bases). Per the germline V gene, CDR1 is SGHNT and CDR2 is YYREEE (reference sequence). The CDR3 is 14 amino acids. V gave up 4 bases and J gave up 2 bases, with 9 bases separating them. This CDR3 is CASSGRVNTGELFF. CDR3 bases: TGTGCCAGCAGCGGGCGGGTTAACACCGGGGAGCTGTTTTTT.

The chain uses TRBV14 and TRBJ2-7, with 8 bases aligning to TRBD1. V lost 5 bases to trimming and J lost 6 bases; unmatched junction nucleotides: 9. Germline CDR1 is SGHDN and CDR2 is FVKESK. This CDR3 contains 14 residues. The CDR3 coding sequence is TGTGCCAGCAGCGCGCGGACAGGGAAATCCGAGCAGTACTTC. It is translated as CASSARTGKSEQYF.

CDR3 residues: CASSKGTLNTIYF. CDR3 in DNA: TGCGCCAGCAGCAAGGGGACATTAAACACCATATATTTT. J is TRBJ1-3 and V is TRBV4-3; maybe TRBD1 (6 bases). Looked up from germline, CDR1 is LGHNA and CDR2 is YSLEER. With 5 bases removed from V and 6 bases from J, the gap between germline ends came to 11 bases. The CDR3 is 13 amino acids.

V and J are TRBV9 and TRBJ2-3, with D perhaps matching TRBD2 (7 bases). The germline V gene encodes CDR1 SGDLS and CDR2 YYNGEE. The CDR3 sequence is 18 residues long. V was pared by 0 bases and J by 0 bases, with 17 bases between. The CDR3 is CASSVVGGASSSTDTQYF. The CDR3 DNA reads as TGTGCCAGCAGCGTAGTAGGGGGGGCGTCTAGCAGCACAGATACGCAGTATTTT.

The rearrangement uses TRBV5-1 and TRBJ2-4, with a tentative D call TRBD2 (5 bases). Between the trimmed V and J ends, which lost 4 bases and 0 bases, there was a span of 14 bases. This CDR3 has 16 residues. Germline lookup yields CDR1 SGHRS and CDR2 YFSETQ. The CDR3 loop reads CASSTGGVLAKNIQYF. CDR3 coding DNA: TGCGCCAGCAGCACCGGAGGAGTCCTAGCCAAAAACATTCAGTACTTC.

The sample holds one count of this clone. The chain is built from TRBV19 and TRBJ1-2; 9 bases align to TRBD1. The CDR3 runs 15 residues. J gave up 4 bases and V 4 bases, and 7 bases lay outside the gene matches. Germline lookup yields CDR1 LNHDA and CDR2 SQIVND (reference sequence). The CDR3 bases are TGTGCCAGTAGTACACCCGGGACAGGGAGCTATGGCTACACCTTC. Translated: CASSTPGTGSYGYTF.

In its sample, this clone was seen once. The rearrangement joins TRBV11-2 to TRBJ2-7, with D possibly matching TRBD2 (6 bases). Germline assignment: CDR1 SGHAT and CDR2 FQNNGV. The CDR3 has 13 amino acids. V lost 7 bases and J 1 base, leaving 11 bases between the germline ends. CDR3 sequence (DNA): TGTGCCAGCACCCGTGCGGGGTCCTACGAGCAGTACGTC. As protein: CASTRAGSYEQYV.

This clone was picked up a small number of times. The chain links TRBV18 to TRBJ2-1; D is perhaps TRBD2 (5 bases). CDR3 length equals 12 residues. Germline V gene sequence: CDR1 KGHSH, CDR2 LQKENI. With 2 bases removed from V and 9 bases from J, the gap between germline ends came to 8 bases. The CDR3 spells CASSPGEREQFF. The CDR3 DNA follows: TGTGCCAGCTCACCAGGGGAGCGTGAGCAGTTCTTC. Using reference TRBV18 and TRBJ2-1 for the parts outside the CDR3, the full variable domain is NAGVMQNPRHLVRRRGQEARLRCSPMKGHSHVYWYRQLPEEGLKFMVYLQKENIIDESGMPKERFSAEFPKEGPSILRIQQVVRGDSAAYFCASSPGEREQFFGPGTRLTVL.

This rearrangement joins TRBV7-2 to TRBJ2-1, with D unresolved. V shed 5 bases and J shed 0 bases, with 11 bases lying between them. The germline CDR1 and CDR2 sequences are SGHTA and FQGNSA. This CDR3 region has 15 residues. The chain's CDR3 is CASSLHQNSYNEQFF. CDR3 sequence (DNA): TGTGCCAGCAGCCTCCACCAGAACTCCTACAATGAGCAGTTCTTC.

The chain recombines TRBV3-1 (or the pseudogene TRBV3-2) with TRBJ2-2; D might be TRBD1 (6 bases). The CDR3 extends over 15 amino acids. The germline V and J ends were trimmed by 4 bases and 6 bases, with 15 bases remaining between them. The germline CDR1 and CDR2 sequences are LGHDT and YNNKEL (reference sequence). The CDR3 DNA sequence: TGTGCCAGCAGCCTAGGACAGCTAGGGGCCGGGGAGCTGTTTTTT. The encoded protein is CASSLGQLGAGELFF.

V usage is TRBV5-4 and J usage is TRBJ2-6; the match to TRBD2 covers 15 bases. The CDR3 consists of 15 residues. Germline loops: CDR1 SGHNT, CDR2 YYREEE (reference sequence). Losses at the gene ends were 4 bases for V and 16 bases for J; bases not matched to a gene: 9. CDR3 region: CASSPGLAGGRELTF. The CDR3 DNA reads as TGTGCCAGCAGCCCAGGACTAGCGGGGGGGCGGGAGCTGACTTTC.

This clone was found a few times. The rearrangement links TRBV7-2 to TRBJ1-6; D may be TRBD1 (5 bases). Germline V lookup: CDR1 SGHTA, CDR2 FQGNSA. This CDR3 is built from 14 residues. V lost 6 bases and J 5 bases, leaving 11 bases between the germline ends. The CDR3 spells CASREGFHNSPLHF. The CDR3 coding sequence is TGTGCCAGCAGGGAGGGGTTCCATAATTCACCCCTCCACTTT.

The rearrangement uses TRBV5-1 and TRBJ2-7, with 9 bases matching TRBD1. V lost 7 bases, J lost 4 bases, and 9 bases stayed unmatched. The CDR3 loop spans 14 amino acids. The germline V gene encodes CDR1 SGHRS and CDR2 YFSETQ. CDR3 DNA sequence: TGCGCCAGCCGGCCCGGACAGGGGAGGTACGAGCAGTACTTC. This codes for CASRPGQGRYEQYF.